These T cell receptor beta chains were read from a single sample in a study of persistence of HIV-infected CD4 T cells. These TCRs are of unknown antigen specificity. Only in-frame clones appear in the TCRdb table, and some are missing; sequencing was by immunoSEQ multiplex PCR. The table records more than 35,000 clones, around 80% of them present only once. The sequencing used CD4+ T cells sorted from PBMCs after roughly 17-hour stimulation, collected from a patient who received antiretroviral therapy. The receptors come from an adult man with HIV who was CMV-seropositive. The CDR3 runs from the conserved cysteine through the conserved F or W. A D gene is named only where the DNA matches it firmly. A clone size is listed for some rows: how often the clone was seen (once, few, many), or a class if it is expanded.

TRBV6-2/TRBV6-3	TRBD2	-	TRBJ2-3	CASSYLAGGTFTDTQYF	TGTGCCAGCAGTTACCTAGCGGGGGGCACTTTCACAGATACGCAGTATTTT
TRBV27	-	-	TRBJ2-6	CASSLGDGSGANVLTF	TGTGCCAGCAGTTTAGGGGACGGCTCTGGGGCCAACGTCCTGACTTTC
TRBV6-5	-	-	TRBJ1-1	CASRPVARETEAFF	TGTGCCAGCAGACCTGTTGCCCGGGAGACTGAAGCTTTCTTT
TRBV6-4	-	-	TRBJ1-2	CASSPERGNYGYTF	TGTGCCAGCAGTCCAGAGAGGGGAAACTATGGCTACACCTTC
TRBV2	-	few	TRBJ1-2	CANTDPGGYTF	TGTGCCAACACAGACCCTGGAGGCTACACCTTC
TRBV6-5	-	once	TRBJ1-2	CASSQSPVSGYTF	TGTGCCAGCTCCCAGTCCCCAGTTAGTGGCTACACCTTC
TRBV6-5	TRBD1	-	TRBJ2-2	CASSYNRGSGELFF	TGTGCCAGCAGTTACAACAGGGGGTCCGGGGAGCTGTTTTTT
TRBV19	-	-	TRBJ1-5	CASQLTGTGQPQHF	TGTGCCAGCCAGCTTACAGGGACGGGTCAGCCCCAGCATTTT
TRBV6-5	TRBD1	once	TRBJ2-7	CASSYSPGGSSYEQYF	TGTGCCAGCAGTTACTCGCCAGGGGGCTCCTCCTACGAGCAGTACTTC
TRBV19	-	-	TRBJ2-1	CASSIGPRRGAYNEQFF	TGTGCCAGTAGTATAGGACCACGGAGGGGGGCCTACAATGAGCAGTTCTTC
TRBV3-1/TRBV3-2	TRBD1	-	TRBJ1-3	CASSADRVAGNTIYF	TGTGCCAGCAGCGCAGACAGGGTAGCTGGAAACACCATATATTTT
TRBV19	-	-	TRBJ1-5	CASKRTGIRYQPQHF	TGTGCCAGTAAACGTACGGGGATCCGATATCAGCCCCAGCATTTT
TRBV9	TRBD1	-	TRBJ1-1	CASSGDRGRVTEVFF	TGTGCCAGCAGCGGTGACAGGGGGCGGGTCACTGAAGTTTTCTTT
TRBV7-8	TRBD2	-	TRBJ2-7	CASSIVAGAYEQYF	TGTGCCAGTAGCATAGTAGCGGGGGCCTACGAGCAGTACTTC
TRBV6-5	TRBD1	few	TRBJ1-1	CASWGQGAGSTEAFF	TGTGCCAGCTGGGGACAGGGGGCGGGTAGCACTGAAGCTTTCTTT
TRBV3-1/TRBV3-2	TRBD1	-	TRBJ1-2	CASSQDRDRASYGYTF	TGTGCCAGCAGCCAGGACCGGGACAGGGCGAGCTATGGCTACACCTTC
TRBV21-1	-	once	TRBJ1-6	CASSPRGRGSSSYNSPLHF	TGTGCCAGCAGCCCGAGAGGACGGGGCTCCAGCTCCTATAATTCACCCCTCCACTTT
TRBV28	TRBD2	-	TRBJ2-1	CASSIAGGRDEQFF	TGTGCCAGCAGTATAGCGGGGGGGCGGGATGAGCAGTTCTTC
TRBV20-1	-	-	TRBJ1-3	CSASIVGARNTIYF	TGCAGTGCTAGTATTGTGGGGGCTAGAAACACCATATATTTT
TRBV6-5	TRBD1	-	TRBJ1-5	CASSYGPGTGHQPQHF	TGTGCCAGCAGTTACGGCCCCGGGACAGGGCATCAGCCCCAGCATTTT